This is a list of T cell receptor beta chains from one sample in a study of shared clonotypes between healthy human individuals. Clones were read by immunoSEQ multiplex PCR, and TCRdb kept only the in-frame ones, dropping some. The data show 2 million to 3 million clones, more than 80% seen once. Source material: naive CD4+ T cells sorted from blood. The receptors were sampled from a man in his late teens or twenties in good health. Each CDR3 is given with its conserved first and last residue. D genes are given only for firm matches. Not all rows give a size; the values are once, few, many and, for expanded clones, a class.

abundance,j_gene,v_gene,d_gene,CDR3nt,CDR3aa
NA,TRBJ1-2,TRBV6-5,TRBD1,TGTGCCAGCAGGAGACAGGGTAGCGGCTACACCTTC,CASRRQGSGYTF
NA,TRBJ2-7,TRBV11-2,NA,TGTGCCAGCAGCCCTTTGCGGGTTCCCAACGAGCAGTACTTC,CASSPLRVPNEQYF
NA,TRBJ1-4,TRBV7-9,NA,TGTGCCAGCAGCGAATCACAGGTTATTAATGAAAAACTGTTTTTT,CASSESQVINEKLFF
NA,TRBJ1-3,TRBV6-5,NA,TGTGCCAGCAGTTACTCGGGGTCTGGAAACACCATATATTTT,CASSYSGSGNTIYF
NA,TRBJ1-2,TRBV6-6,TRBD1,TGTGCCAGTACCGGAGTGGCAGGGGGCTTCTATGGCTACACCTTC,CASTGVAGGFYGYTF
NA,TRBJ1-1,TRBV18,NA,TGTGCCAGCTCACCACCAGCCGGGTGGGAAGCTTTCTTT,CASSPPAGWEAFF
NA,TRBJ1-3,TRBV19,NA,TGTGCCAGTAGTACCACAGGACAGGGAAACACCATATATTTT,CASSTTGQGNTIYF
NA,TRBJ2-7,TRBV2,TRBD2,TGTGCCAGCAACTTAGCGGGGGTGACCTACGAGCAGTACTTC,CASNLAGVTYEQYF
NA,TRBJ1-3,TRBV5-6,NA,TGTGCCAGCAGCTTGGTGACTCTCAGAGACACCATATATTTT,CASSLVTLRDTIYF
NA,TRBJ1-2,TRBV20-1,NA,TGCAGTGCTAGGAGGGATGGCTACACCTTC,CSARRDGYTF
NA,TRBJ2-1,TRBV5-1,NA,TGCGCCAGCAGGTCTACAGGTAGCTCCTACAATGAGCAGTTCTTC,CASRSTGSSYNEQFF
NA,TRBJ2-7,TRBV18,TRBD1,TGTGCCAGCTCACTTAACAGGGGGCAAAACGAGCAGTACTTC,CASSLNRGQNEQYF
NA,TRBJ1-1,TRBV19,TRBD1,TGTGCCAGTAGCTTAAGGGACAGCACTGAAGCTTTCTTT,CASSLRDSTEAFF
NA,TRBJ2-3,TRBV7-9,TRBD2,TGTGCCAGCAGTCTAGCGGGGGGCGGAGATACGCAGTATTTT,CASSLAGGGDTQYF
NA,TRBJ2-7,TRBV19,TRBD1,TGTGCCAGTAGTCACCGAGGACAGGGCTACGAGCAGTACTTC,CASSHRGQGYEQYF
NA,TRBJ1-1,TRBV19,TRBD1,TGTGCCAGTAGTTCAACAGGGGTGAACACTGAAGCTTTCTTT,CASSSTGVNTEAFF
NA,TRBJ2-3,TRBV30,TRBD1,TGTGCCTGGAGCCAGACAGGGGTAAATACAGATACGCAGTATTTT,CAWSQTGVNTDTQYF
NA,TRBJ1-5,TRBV9,TRBD1,TGTGCCAGCAGCCGGACAGGGACGAATCAGCCCCAGCATTTT,CASSRTGTNQPQHF
NA,TRBJ2-1,TRBV10-3,NA,TGTGCCATCAATCAGGGGCCAAACGTGAACTCCTACAATGAGCAGTTCTTC,CAINQGPNVNSYNEQFF
NA,TRBJ2-1,TRBV6-1,TRBD1,TGTGCCAGCAGAACAGGGGGATCGTACAATGAGCAGTTCTTC,CASRTGGSYNEQFF
NA,TRBJ2-1,TRBV6-5,NA,TGTGCCAGCAGACCCGGGACTGATAAAGCTGGGAGGCAGTTCTTC,CASRPGTDKAGRQFF
NA,TRBJ2-1,TRBV6-5,TRBD2,TGTGCCAGCAGTTACTCCTGGGGGGGTAATGAGCAGTTCTTC,CASSYSWGGNEQFF
NA,TRBJ2-3,TRBV7-2,TRBD2,TGTGCCAGCAGCTTAGAAAGCGGGAGGGTCCCAGATACGCAGTATTTT,CASSLESGRVPDTQYF
NA,TRBJ2-5,TRBV5-6,TRBD2,TGTGCCAGCAGCTTGGAAGAGGCTAGCGGGGGTGAGGAGACCCAGTACTTC,CASSLEEASGGEETQYF
NA,TRBJ1-6,TRBV18,NA,TGTGCCAGCTCACCAACAGCGAGTAAAAATTCACCCCTCCACTTT,CASSPTASKNSPLHF
NA,TRBJ1-1,TRBV10-3,NA,TGTGCCATCAGTGAGTCGAGTGGACACGGGACTGAAGCTTTCTTT,CAISESSGHGTEAFF
once,TRBJ1-4,TRBV19,NA,TGTGCCAGTAGTAGAGACAGTCTTAATGAAAAACTGTTTTTT,CASSRDSLNEKLFF
NA,TRBJ2-1,TRBV11-3,TRBD1,TGTGCCAGCAGCCGCGCCCAGGGGGCTTGGCAGTTCTTC,CASSRAQGAWQFF
NA,TRBJ1-1,TRBV15,NA,TGTGCCACCAGCAGAGGTGTAGGGAAAGAGTCCCGCACTGAAGCTTTCTTT,CATSRGVGKESRTEAFF
NA,TRBJ2-7,TRBV6-5,TRBD2,TGTGCCAGCAGGGTAGCGGGAGGCGGATCCGAGCAGTACTTC,CASRVAGGGSEQYF
NA,TRBJ1-2,TRBV5-4,NA,TGTGCCAGCAGCTTGATAGGAAAAGGGTGGTATGGCTACACCTTC,CASSLIGKGWYGYTF
NA,TRBJ1-1,TRBV10-3,NA,TGTGCCATCAGTGACCAGCCGAACACTGAAGCTTTCTTT,CAISDQPNTEAFF
once,TRBJ1-6,TRBV6-5,NA,TGTGCCAGCAGTTACTCCACAGACCCCTATAATTCACCCCTCCACTTT,CASSYSTDPYNSPLHF
NA,TRBJ1-1,TRBV5-1,NA,TGCGCCAGCGCCCCCCGGGCCGGGGGGATGAACACTGAAGCTTTCTTT,CASAPRAGGMNTEAFF
NA,TRBJ1-1,TRBV29-1,NA,TGCAGCGTTGAAGGTAATCCCAAGACAGCCCACTTT,CSVEGNPKTAHF
NA,TRBJ1-3,TRBV5-8,TRBD1,TGTGCCAGCAGCGACCTGGGACAGTCTTCTCGCAACACCATATATTTT,CASSDLGQSSRNTIYF
NA,TRBJ2-7,TRBV5-4,TRBD2,TGTGCCAGCAGCGGGGACTATTCCTACGAGCAGTACTTC,CASSGDYSYEQYF
NA,TRBJ2-1,TRBV10-2,TRBD2,TGCGCCAGCAGTGAGGCCCTAGCGGATCCCTCCTACAATGAGCAGTTCTTC,CASSEALADPSYNEQFF
NA,TRBJ2-5,TRBV4-2,TRBD2,TGTGCCAGCAGCCAGGAACTAGCGGGGGGGCCTGAGCAAGAGACCCAGTACTTC,CASSQELAGGPEQETQYF
NA,TRBJ2-3,TRBV10-3,TRBD2,TGTGCCATCAGTGATGTTACTAGCGGGGGAGATACGCAGTATTTT,CAISDVTSGGDTQYF
NA,TRBJ2-3,TRBV28,TRBD2,TGTGCCAGCAGTTTGGTGCGGGGGGGCGGTACGCAGTATTTT,CASSLVRGGGTQYF
NA,TRBJ1-5,TRBV28,TRBD1,TGTGCCAGCAGTGCGTACCCCGACAGGGTGAGTCAGCCCCAGCATTTT,CASSAYPDRVSQPQHF
NA,TRBJ1-3,TRBV5-1,NA,TGCGCCAGCAGCGGGCAGGGTGTTCCTGGAAACACCATATATTTT,CASSGQGVPGNTIYF
NA,TRBJ2-1,TRBV6-1,TRBD2,TGTGCCAGCGCTAGCGGGAGTGGGAATGAGCAGTTCTTC,CASASGSGNEQFF
NA,TRBJ1-6,TRBV15,TRBD1,TGTGCCACCAGCAGGGACAGGGTGAGGGATTCACCCCTCCACTTT,CATSRDRVRDSPLHF
NA,TRBJ2-1,TRBV6-1,NA,TGTGCCAGCAGTGAACACCTCAATGAGCAGTTCTTC,CASSEHLNEQFF
NA,TRBJ2-5,TRBV12-5,NA,TGTGCTAGTGGTACCGCCATCCAAGAGACCCAGTACTTC,CASGTAIQETQYF
once,TRBJ1-5,TRBV19,TRBD1,TGTGCCAGTAGCACGGGACAGAGGAGCAATCAGCCCCAGCATTTT,CASSTGQRSNQPQHF